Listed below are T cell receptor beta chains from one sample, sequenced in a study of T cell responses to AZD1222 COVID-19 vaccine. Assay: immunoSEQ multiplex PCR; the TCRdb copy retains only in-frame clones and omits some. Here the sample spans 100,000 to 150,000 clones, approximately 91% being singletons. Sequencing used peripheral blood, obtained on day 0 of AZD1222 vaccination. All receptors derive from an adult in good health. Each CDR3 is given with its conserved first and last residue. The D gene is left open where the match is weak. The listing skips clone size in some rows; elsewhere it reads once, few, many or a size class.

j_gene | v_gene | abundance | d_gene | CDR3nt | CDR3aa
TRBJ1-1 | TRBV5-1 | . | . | TGCGCCAGCAGCTTGGGACCCCTGAACACTGAAGCTTTCTTT | CASSLGPLNTEAFF
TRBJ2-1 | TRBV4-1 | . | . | TGCGCCAGCAGCCAAGGGTACGCCAATGAGCAGTTCTTC | CASSQGYANEQFF
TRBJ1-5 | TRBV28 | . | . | TGTGCCAGCACCTCGGATGCATATAGCAATCAGCCCCAGCATTTT | CASTSDAYSNQPQHF
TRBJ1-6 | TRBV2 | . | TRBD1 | TGTGCCAGTAGAAGGGGACAGTCCTATAATTCACCCCTCCACTTT | CASRRGQSYNSPLHF
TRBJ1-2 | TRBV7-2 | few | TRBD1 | TGTGCCAGCAGCTTATCGACAGGGCACTTCCCTGGCTACACCTTC | CASSLSTGHFPGYTF
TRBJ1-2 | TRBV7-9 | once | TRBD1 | TGTGCCAGCAGCTTAGCGACAGGGGGCTATGGCTACACCTTC | CASSLATGGYGYTF
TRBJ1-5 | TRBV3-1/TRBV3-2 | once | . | TGTGCCAGCAGCCAGGAAGACAGGTTAAATCAGCCCCAGCATTTT | CASSQEDRLNQPQHF
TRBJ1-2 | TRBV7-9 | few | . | TGTGCCAGCAGCTTAGGGTCCAGTCACTATGGCTACACCTTC | CASSLGSSHYGYTF
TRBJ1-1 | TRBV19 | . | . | TGTGCCAGTACCCTGAAGGGCGCTGAAGCTTTCTTT | CASTLKGAEAFF
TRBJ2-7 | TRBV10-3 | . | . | TGTGCCATCAACTCCGGGACTGGCACCTACGAGCAGTACTTC | CAINSGTGTYEQYF